A selection of T cell receptor beta chains follows, all from one sample in a study of cytomegalovirus exposure and HLA in healthy donors. Assay used: immunoSEQ multiplex PCR; TCRdb lists only in-frame clones, some missing. The table lists about 150,000 clones, over 70% of them singletons, with around 1.9% in the top ten. Material: PBMCs. The receptors come from a man aged 25 to 40 in good health and CMV-seronegative. The CDR3 runs from the conserved cysteine through the conserved F or W. The D gene is left open where the match is weak. The size field is filled for only some rows; it gives once, few, many or a size class.

j_call d_call clone_size v_call cdr3_aa cdr3_nt
TRBJ2-1 NA NA TRBV4-1 CASSQAGINNEQFF TGCGCCAGCAGCCAAGCGGGGATAAACAATGAGCAGTTCTTC
TRBJ1-5 TRBD1 NA TRBV2 CASSSDRGRQPQHF TGTGCCAGCAGCTCGGACAGGGGGCGTCAGCCCCAGCATTTT
TRBJ2-6 NA NA TRBV9 CASSTGRPSGANVLTF TGTGCCAGCAGCACAGGACGGCCCTCTGGGGCCAACGTCCTGACTTTC
TRBJ2-7 NA NA TRBV7-2 CASSLAGVTYEQYF TGTGCCAGCAGCTTAGCAGGGGTCACCTACGAGCAGTACTTC
TRBJ2-3 TRBD2 NA TRBV11-3 CASSRGLAPDTQYF TGTGCCAGCAGCAGGGGACTAGCGCCAGATACGCAGTATTTT
TRBJ2-1 NA NA TRBV7-6 CASSPPSLPSPRDEQFF TGTGCCAGCAGTCCCCCAAGCCTCCCATCACCCAGGGATGAGCAGTTCTTC
TRBJ2-5 TRBD1 NA TRBV7-8 CASSTDRGRGETQYF TGTGCCAGCAGCACCGACAGGGGGCGCGGGGAGACCCAGTACTTC
TRBJ2-7 NA few TRBV28 CASISTAQSSSYEQYF TGTGCCAGCATCTCGACGGCACAGTCGAGCTCCTACGAGCAGTACTTC
TRBJ1-1 NA NA TRBV29-1 CSVETGDTEAFF TGCAGCGTTGAGACCGGGGACACTGAAGCTTTCTTT
TRBJ2-1 NA NA TRBV13 CASSLGQGGDNEQFF TGTGCCAGCAGCTTAGGACAGGGGGGGGACAATGAGCAGTTCTTC
TRBJ1-6 TRBD1 NA TRBV19 CASTRGTGKNSPLHF TGTGCCAGTACTAGGGGGACAGGGAAGAATTCACCCCTCCACTTT
TRBJ2-1 TRBD2 NA TRBV7-6 CASSSLAGGPNEQFF TGTGCCAGCAGCTCTCTAGCGGGGGGGCCGAATGAGCAGTTCTTC
TRBJ2-3 TRBD1 NA TRBV5-1 CASNRGQWMDTQYF TGCGCCAGCAACCGGGGACAGTGGATGGATACGCAGTATTTT
TRBJ1-2 NA NA TRBV6-6 CASRSIIGDVYYGYTF TGTGCCAGCAGGTCAATCATCGGGGATGTTTACTATGGCTACACCTTC
TRBJ2-7 TRBD1 NA TRBV4-2 CASSLGQASSYEQYF TGTGCCAGCAGCCTCGGACAGGCGAGCTCCTACGAGCAGTACTTC
TRBJ1-1 NA NA TRBV7-9 CASSEQGIRAFF TGTGCCAGCAGCGAGCAGGGCATCCGAGCTTTCTTT
TRBJ2-1 TRBD2 NA TRBV29-1 CSVGLADYNEQFF TGCAGCGTTGGGCTAGCGGACTACAATGAGCAGTTCTTC
TRBJ1-4 NA few TRBV7-8 CASSPDGGAFLDNEKLFF TGTGCCAGCAGCCCTGATGGGGGCGCGTTTCTTGATAATGAAAAACTGTTTTTT
TRBJ1-5 TRBD1 NA TRBV7-8 CASSSTGVSNRPQHF TGTGCCAGCAGCTCCACAGGGGTTAGCAATCGGCCCCAGCATTTT
TRBJ2-7 TRBD1 NA TRBV11-2 CASSSYRGSSYEQYF TGTGCCAGCAGCTCTTACAGGGGTAGCTCCTACGAGCAGTACTTC
TRBJ1-1 TRBD1 NA TRBV10-3 CATLGTAAEAFF TGTGCCACCCTAGGGACAGCCGCTGAAGCTTTCTTT
TRBJ2-5 TRBD2 NA TRBV6-1 CASSDSSGGQETQYF TGTGCCAGCAGTGATTCTAGCGGGGGGCAAGAGACCCAGTACTTC
TRBJ1-5 TRBD1 NA TRBV19 CASLTGGGGPQHF TGTGCCAGCCTCACAGGGGGCGGGGGGCCCCAGCATTTT
TRBJ2-1 NA NA TRBV7-9 CASTPGGGYNEQFF TGTGCCAGCACCCCTGGGGGCGGATACAATGAGCAGTTCTTC
TRBJ2-5 NA once TRBV18 CASSRPALGVGETQYF TGTGCCAGCTCACGACCCGCCCTAGGGGTGGGTGAGACCCAGTACTTC
TRBJ2-5 NA NA TRBV7-2 CASSLAAAIQETQYF TGTGCCAGCAGCTTAGCGGCCGCAATCCAAGAGACCCAGTACTTC
TRBJ2-7 TRBD1 NA TRBV18 CASSPQNRGSYEQYF TGTGCCAGCTCACCACAGAACAGGGGGTCATACGAGCAGTACTTC
TRBJ2-2 NA NA TRBV12-5 CASGLSSNTGELFF TGTGCTAGTGGTTTGTCGAGCAACACCGGGGAGCTGTTTTTT